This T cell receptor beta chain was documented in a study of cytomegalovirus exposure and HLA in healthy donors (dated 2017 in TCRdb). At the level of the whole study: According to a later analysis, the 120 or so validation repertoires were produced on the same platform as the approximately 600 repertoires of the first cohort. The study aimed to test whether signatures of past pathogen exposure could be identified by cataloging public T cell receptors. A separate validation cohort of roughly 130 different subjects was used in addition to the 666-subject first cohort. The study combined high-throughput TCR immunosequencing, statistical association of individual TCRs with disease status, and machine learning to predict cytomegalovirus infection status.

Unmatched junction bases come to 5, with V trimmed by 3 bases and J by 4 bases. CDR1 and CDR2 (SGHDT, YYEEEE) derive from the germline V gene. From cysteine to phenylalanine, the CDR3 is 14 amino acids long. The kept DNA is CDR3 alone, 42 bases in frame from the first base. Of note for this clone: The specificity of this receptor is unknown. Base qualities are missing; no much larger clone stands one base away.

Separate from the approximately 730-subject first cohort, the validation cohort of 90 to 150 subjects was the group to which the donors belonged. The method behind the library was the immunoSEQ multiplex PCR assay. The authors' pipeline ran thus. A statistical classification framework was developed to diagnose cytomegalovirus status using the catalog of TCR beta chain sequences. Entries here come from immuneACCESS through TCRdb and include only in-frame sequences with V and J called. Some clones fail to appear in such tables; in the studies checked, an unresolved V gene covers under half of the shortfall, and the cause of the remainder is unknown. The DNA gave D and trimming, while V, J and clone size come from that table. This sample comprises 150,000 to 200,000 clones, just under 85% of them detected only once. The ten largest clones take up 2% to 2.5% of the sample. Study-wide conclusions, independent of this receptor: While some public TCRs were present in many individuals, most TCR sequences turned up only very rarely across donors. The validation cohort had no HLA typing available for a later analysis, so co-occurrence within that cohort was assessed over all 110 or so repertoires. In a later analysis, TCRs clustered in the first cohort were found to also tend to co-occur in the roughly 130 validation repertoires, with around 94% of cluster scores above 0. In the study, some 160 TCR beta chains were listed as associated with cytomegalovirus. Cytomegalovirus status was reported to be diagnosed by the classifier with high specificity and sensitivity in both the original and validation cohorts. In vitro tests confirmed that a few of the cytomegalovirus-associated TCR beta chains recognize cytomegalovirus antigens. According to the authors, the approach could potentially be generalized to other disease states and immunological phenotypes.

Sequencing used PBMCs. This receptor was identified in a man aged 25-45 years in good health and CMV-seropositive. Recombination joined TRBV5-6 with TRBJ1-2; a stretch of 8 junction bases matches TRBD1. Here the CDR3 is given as CASSSDRELYGYTF. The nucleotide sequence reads TGTGCCAGCAGCTCGGACAGGGAGCTCTATGGCTACACCTTC. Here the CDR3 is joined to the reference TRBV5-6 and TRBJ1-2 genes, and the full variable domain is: DAGVTQSPTHLIKTRGQQVTLRCSPKSGHDTVSWYQQALGQGPQFIFQYYEEEERQRGNFPDRFSGHQFPNYSSELNVNALLLGDSALYLCASSSDRELYGYTFGSGTRLTVV.